The 15 T cell receptor beta chains presented below share a single source sample, sequenced in a study of CD8+ T cells in alopecia areata. The treatment is: oral pan-JAK inhibitor, 5-10 mg twice daily. TCR sequencing used cDNA made by reverse transcription of extracted RNA. The method was immunoSEQ multiplex PCR; TCRdb's version includes in-frame clones alone and lacks a portion of them. Of under 350,000 clones detected, roughly 60% appear once; the ten largest clones hold under 2%. Sequenced material: CD4+ T cells sorted from blood, taken at week 24, from a patient treated with tofacitinib. All receptors come from a human donor with alopecia areata.

V usage is TRBV7-9 and J usage is TRBJ1-1, with D possibly being TRBD1 (5 bases). Germline values: CDR1 SEHNR, CDR2 FQNEAQ (reference sequence). Trimming shortened V by 5 bases and J by 4 bases, and 17 bases separated the two germline ends. The CDR3 has 15 amino acids. CDR3 residues: CASSPGTGRSTEAFF. The DNA of the CDR3 is TGTGCCAGCAGCCCGGGGACGGGGAGAAGCACTGAAGCTTTCTTT.

Concerning this clone itself: A junction boundary mismatches the germline segment, possibly from a read error. V usage is TRBV7-7 and J usage is TRBJ2-5; no definite D call. Germline values: CDR1 SSHAT, CDR2 FNYEAQ (reference sequence). There are 14 residues in the CDR3. The CDR3: CASSLPGQRETQYF. As DNA, the CDR3 is TGTGCTAGCAGCTTGCCCGGGCAGAGGGAGACCCAGTACTTC.

This clone appeared once. V usage is TRBV30 and J usage is TRBJ2-5, with D possibly being TRBD1 (6 bases). The V gene lost 0 bases and the J gene lost 3 bases, with 11 bases spanning the gap. The CDR3 has 14 residues. Looked up from germline, CDR1 is GTSNPN and CDR2 is SVGIG (reference sequence). CDR3 loop: CAWSVSGQKETQYF. The CDR3 nucleotides read TGTGCCTGGAGTGTAAGCGGACAGAAAGAGACCCAGTACTTC.

The V gene is TRBV2, the J gene TRBJ1-5; the D gene is possibly TRBD1 (5 bases). This CDR3 is 14 amino acids long. Germline lookup yields CDR1 SNHLY and CDR2 FYNNEI. V lost 1 base and J 9 bases, leaving 13 bases between the germline ends. The CDR3 loop reads CASSEVQGLGPQHF. Here the CDR3 DNA reads TGTGCCAGCAGTGAAGTTCAGGGTTTAGGGCCCCAGCATTTT.

The chain uses TRBV5-1 and TRBJ2-6; D may be TRBD1 (6 bases). The CDR3 has 16 amino acids. Germline V lookup: CDR1 SGHRS, CDR2 YFSETQ. The germline V and J ends were trimmed by 4 bases and 4 bases, with 15 bases remaining between them. The CDR3 sequence is CASSPGAGEGANVLTF. CDR3 DNA: TGCGCCAGCAGCCCCGGGGCAGGGGAAGGGGCCAACGTCCTGACTTTC. The whole variable domain, remainder taken from reference TRBV5-1 and TRBJ2-6, is KAGVTQTPRYLIKTRGQQVTLSCSPISGHRSVSWYQQTPGQGLQFLFEYFSETQRNKGNFPGRFSGRQFSNSRSEMNVSTLELGDSALYLCASSPGAGEGANVLTFGAGSRLTVL.

The genes are TRBV4-2 and TRBJ1-1, with D hard to call. Deletions cut 3 bases from V and 6 bases from J, with 5 bases between. Germline V gene sequence: CDR1 LGHNA, CDR2 YNFKEQ. The CDR3 spans 11 residues. CDR3 region: CASSQGSEAFF. Written as DNA, the CDR3 is TGTGCCAGCAGCCAGGGTTCTGAAGCTTTCTTT.

The V and J genes are TRBV29-1 and TRBJ2-3; maybe TRBD1 (5 bases). From germline, CDR1 is SQVTM and CDR2 ANQGSEA. The CDR3 has 14 residues. With 4 bases removed from V and 4 bases from J, the gap between germline ends came to 15 bases. The CDR3 region has the DNA TGCAGCGTTGTCGGCCGGCAGGGCTCAGATACGCAGTATTTT. It specifies CSVVGRQGSDTQYF.

V is TRBV30 and J is TRBJ1-3; D perhaps matches TRBD1 (5 bases). Deletions cut 3 bases from V and 0 bases from J, with 9 bases between. The CDR3 has 14 amino acids. The germline CDR1 and CDR2 sequences are GTSNPN and SVGIG (reference sequence). CDR3 in DNA: TGTGCCTGGAGCGCGGGGGACTCTGGAAACACCATATATTTT. Amino acid sequence: CAWSAGDSGNTIYF.

V and J are TRBV6-6 and TRBJ1-5; the match to TRBD1 covers 9 bases. The CDR3 contains 16 residues. CDR1 is MNHNY and CDR2 is SVGAGI in the germline V gene (reference sequence). With V trimmed by 6 bases and J by 2 bases, 8 bases remained unmatched. CDR3 sequence (DNA): TGTGCCAGCAGCAGCGGTACAGGGGGCGGCAATCAGCCCCAGCATTTT. Amino acid sequence: CASSSGTGGGNQPQHF.

The chain is built from TRBV28 and TRBJ2-7; D is ambiguous. CDR1 is MDHEN, CDR2 SYDVKM, per germline. V gave up 4 bases and J gave up 2 bases, with 6 bases separating them. The CDR3 is 12 residues long. The CDR3 coding sequence is TGTGCCAGCAGTTCCTCTCCCTACGAGCAGTACTTC. It encodes CASSSSPYEQYF.

V and J are TRBV30 and TRBJ1-2; the D gene is possibly TRBD1 (6 bases). The ends were cut back, 0 bases at V and 2 bases at J, with 13 bases in the middle. CDR1 and CDR2 from the germline V gene are GTSNPN and SVGIG (reference sequence). The CDR3 is made up of 15 amino acids. The CDR3 loop is CAWSVGGHLNYGYTF. Written as DNA, the CDR3 is TGTGCCTGGAGTGTAGGGGGACACCTAAACTATGGCTACACCTTC.

This clone was seen a few times. The junction shows a germline mismatch at one end, possibly a read error. The chain recombines TRBV7-7 with TRBJ2-2, with D tentatively TRBD2 (5 bases). Per germline, CDR1 SSHAT and CDR2 FNYEAQ (reference sequence). The CDR3 extends over 18 amino acids. Here the CDR3 reads CASSLVFPDGVNTGELFF. The DNA of the CDR3 is TGTGCTAGCAGCTTAGTCTTTCCGGACGGGGTGAACACCGGGGAGCTGTTTTTT.

The chain employs TRBV7-8 and TRBJ1-2; D possibly corresponds to TRBD1 (6 bases). Germline V gives CDR1 SGHVS, CDR2 FQNEAQ. Trimming cost V 5 bases and J 5 bases, with 15 bases left between them. The CDR3 contains 14 residues. The chain's CDR3 is CASSPREGVYGYTF. CDR3 nucleotide sequence: TGTGCCAGCAGCCCGCGTGAGGGGGTATATGGCTACACCTTC.

This clone came up a few times. The rearrangement links TRBV2 to TRBJ2-7, with a tentative D call TRBD1 (6 bases). Germline V gene sequence: CDR1 SNHLY, CDR2 FYNNEI. The CDR3 consists of 17 residues. The V and J ends lost 4 bases and 3 bases respectively, with 22 bases between them. The CDR3 sequence: CASSGALGAGMDYEQYF. The CDR3 nucleotides read TGTGCCAGCAGTGGGGCATTGGGGGCCGGAATGGACTACGAGCAGTACTTC. The whole variable domain, remainder taken from reference TRBV2 and TRBJ2-7, is EPEVTQTPSHQVTQMGQEVILRCVPISNHLYFYWYRQILGQKVEFLVSFYNNEISEKSEIFDDQFSVERPDGSNFTLKIRSTKLEDSAMYFCASSGALGAGMDYEQYFGPGTRLTVT.

In its sample, this clone was seen a few times. This chain connects TRBV29-1 to TRBJ1-2; D is undetermined. CDR3 length equals 11 residues. Germline V gene lookup returns CDR1 SQVTM and CDR2 ANQGSEA. Trimming removed 4 bases at V and 4 bases at J, with 7 bases between. CDR3 residues: CSVGTRYGYTF. For the CDR3, the DNA is TGCAGCGTTGGGACCCGCTATGGCTACACCTTC.